A single TCR beta chain is shown here with its context. Assay used: immunoSEQ multiplex PCR; TCRdb lists only in-frame clones, some missing. The table includes 170,000 or so clones, approximately 94% detected once. The data derive from a study of control samples from healthy donors and cancer patients. This CDR3 has 14 residues. Germline V gene data show CDR1 as SGHNT and CDR2 as YYREEE (reference sequence). Deletions cut 4 bases from V and 2 bases from J, with 12 bases between. This sequence originates from a woman in her thirties or forties in good health. The rearrangement joins TRBV5-4 to TRBJ1-1; tentatively, D is TRBD1 (6 bases). The specimen was blood. The CDR3: CASSGRGFNTEAFF. The CDR3 nucleotides are TGTGCCAGCAGCGGTAGGGGGTTTAACACTGAAGCTTTCTTT. Drawing the rest from reference TRBV5-4 and TRBJ1-1, the complete variable domain is ETGVTQSPTHLIKTRGQQVTLRCSSQSGHNTVSWYQQALGQGPQFIFQYYREEENGRGNFPPRFSGLQFPNYSSELNVNALELDDSALYLCASSGRGFNTEAFFGQGTRLTVV.